This T cell receptor beta chain was captured in a study of T cell responses to AZD1222 COVID-19 vaccine. Study results and caveats: Among the donors, most were white British and more were female, and clonal diversity was possibly underestimated.

Germline-derived CDR1 and CDR2 are SGHRS and YFSETQ. CDR3 length equals 15 residues. V shed 2 bases and J shed 6 bases, with 18 bases lying between them. Using immunoSEQ multiplex PCR, the repertoire was profiled, and TCRdb retains in-frame clones only, with some absent. Among 200,000 to 250,000 clones listed, about 94% were seen once. This clone was observed once. No antigen is known for it. The receptor's source is an adult who received the MenACWY meningococcal vaccine as a control. The starting material was peripheral blood, obtained 28 days after the second dose of the MenACWY control vaccine. This chain links TRBV5-1 with TRBJ2-7; D possibly corresponds to TRBD1 (7 bases). The CDR3 loop reads CASSLVGGGQAEQYF. CDR3 nucleotides: TGCGCCAGCAGCTTAGTGGGGGGCGGACAGGCCGAGCAGTACTTC. The full variable domain, with the rest looked up from reference TRBV5-1 and TRBJ2-7, is KAGVTQTPRYLIKTRGQQVTLSCSPISGHRSVSWYQQTPGQGLQFLFEYFSETQRNKGNFPGRFSGRQFSNSRSEMNVSTLELGDSALYLCASSLVGGGQAEQYFGPGTRLTVT.